These T cell receptor beta chains were read from a single sample in a study of control samples from healthy donors and cancer patients. Assay used: immunoSEQ multiplex PCR; TCRdb lists only in-frame clones, some missing. The table has 85,000 to 120,000 clones, about 91% seen once. The sequenced sample consisted of blood. Every receptor here comes from a young woman in good health. The CDR3 runs from the conserved cysteine through the conserved F or W.

TRBV5-1	TRBJ1-2	CASRPEQVLGYTF
TRBV25-1	TRBJ2-1	CASRDSYNEQFF
TRBV18	TRBJ1-4	CASSPEGYPREKLFF
TRBV13	TRBJ2-5	CASSLSGGAKETQYF
TRBV3-1/TRBV3-2	TRBJ2-2	CASSRTSGGAFGELFF
TRBV18	TRBJ1-1	CASSPGLAPEAFF
TRBV7-9	TRBJ1-4	CASSEKWSGFIGEKLFF
TRBV14	TRBJ2-3	CASSQVGLGTDTQYF
TRBV6-5	TRBJ2-5	CASSPGLVQETQYF
TRBV19	TRBJ1-6	CASSILDPLQGSSNSPLHF
TRBV6-5	TRBJ1-1	CAGAPDRDTEAFF
TRBV7-9	TRBJ2-7	CASSYGTSGRLEQYF
TRBV3-1/TRBV3-2	TRBJ2-4	CASSPRQGQAKNIQYF
TRBV6-1	TRBJ2-5	CASSESRGLQETQYF
TRBV24-1	TRBJ2-1	CATSDPGHVGGEQFF
TRBV4-1	TRBJ2-1	CASSHSGTNNEQFF
TRBV10-1	TRBJ1-1	CASSESNWATEAFF
TRBV6-5	TRBJ2-7	CASSYLISSSYEQYF
TRBV4-1	TRBJ1-2	CASSQGVSYGYTF
TRBV2	TRBJ1-1	CASSRPTVNTEAFF
TRBV29-1	TRBJ2-7	CSVKGLGPSSEQYF
TRBV21-1	TRBJ1-1	CAIRSLDQAFF
TRBV6-5	TRBJ2-2	CASSNEEAGEPFF
TRBV6-5	TRBJ2-6	CASSYGISGANVLTF
TRBV5-6	TRBJ2-1	CASSSSSYNEQFF
TRBV7-2	TRBJ1-3	CASSLTGLAGNTIYF
TRBV6-5	TRBJ2-2	CASSYARGRTGELFF
TRBV20-1	TRBJ2-3	CSASLGGLAGYTDTQYF
TRBV5-8	TRBJ1-1	CASRPTGGGTEAFF
TRBV30	TRBJ2-4	CAWSVPGAKNIQYF
TRBV28	TRBJ1-2	CATYRLPEGGYTF
TRBV28	TRBJ1-4	CASSLTPVPNEKLFF
TRBV29-1	TRBJ1-2	CSALEGRRGYTF
TRBV27	TRBJ1-6	CASRSRQGVNSPLHF
TRBV5-1	TRBJ2-1	CASSLGLAGAYNEQFF
TRBV7-8	TRBJ1-5	CASSLEGGNQPQHF
TRBV18	TRBJ2-7	CASSPLGQVPYEQYF
TRBV5-4	TRBJ2-2	CASSPQNTGELFF
TRBV5-1	TRBJ1-2	CASSLTPNYGYTF
TRBV10-3	TRBJ2-7	CAIKPGTLYEQYF
TRBV10-3	TRBJ2-7	CAIRADTSSYEQYF
TRBV5-4	TRBJ2-7	CASSRRFEGEQYF
TRBV6-5	TRBJ2-1	CVSSYVAYNEQFF
TRBV27	TRBJ1-5	CARITGYQPQHF
TRBV3-1/TRBV3-2	TRBJ1-2	CASRKPGVDGYTF
TRBV28	TRBJ2-3	CASTFIGASTDTQYF
TRBV30	TRBJ2-7	CAWAYVQGFHYEQYF
TRBV12-3/TRBV12-4	TRBJ1-2	CASSLNPNYGYTF
TRBV7-9	TRBJ1-6	CASSSLTGGSSYNSPLHF
TRBV24-1	TRBJ1-4	CATSDGDSGPLNEKLFF
TRBV30	TRBJ2-7	CAWRLQGDYEQYF
TRBV4-1	TRBJ1-2	CASSLKPRDNYGYTF
TRBV6-5	TRBJ1-1	CASSYGRTPKLAFF
TRBV12-5	TRBJ1-2	CASGLVESNYGYTF
TRBV2	TRBJ1-1	CASFFNWGTEAFF
TRBV7-8	TRBJ1-2	CASSSLTGGIYGYTF
TRBV19	TRBJ1-1	CASSIETVDTEAFF
TRBV5-4	TRBJ2-7	CASSPRTQGGDEQYF